This TCR beta chain was retrieved from a study of blood T cell repertoires in COVID-19. Study-level background: Whether acute or convalescent, the COVID-19 samples came from the United States, Italy and Spain. Nucleic acid was either cDNA or gDNA, and it came from T cells, B-cell-depleted T cells, or PBMCs.

With 1 base removed from V and 0 bases from J, the gap between germline ends came to 13 bases. Germline values: CDR1 MGHDK, CDR2 SYGVNS. The CDR3 sequence is 17 residues long. The assay was immunoSEQ multiplex PCR, and TCRdb's table has in-frame clones only and misses some. The sample holds about 180,000 clones, around 84% seen once. Membership in each cohort depended on participant-reported clinical history. The chain is built from TRBV25-1 and TRBJ2-1; TRBD1 might be the D (5 bases). This TCR derives from a man aged 50 or older who had recovered from COVID-19. The sequenced material came from PBMCs or T cells enriched from blood (not recorded which). CDR3 amino acids: CASSELTGDISYNEQFF. The DNA for the CDR3 is TGTGCCAGCAGTGAATTAACAGGCGATATCTCCTACAATGAGCAGTTCTTC.